Listed below are T cell receptor beta chains from one sample, sequenced in a study of blood T cell repertoires in COVID-19. Sequenced by immunoSEQ multiplex PCR; TCRdb stores in-frame clones only, minus some. Of about 170,000 clones in the sample, more than 75% are singletons; the top ten hold just over 2.5%. Sequences were obtained from peripheral blood. The receptors stem from a woman older than 75 with COVID-19, enrolled during active disease. Both conserved end residues are part of each CDR3. A D gene is named only where the DNA matches it firmly. Rows give clone size only sometimes, using once, few, many, or a class for an expanded clone.

j_gene: TRBJ2-5; d_gene: -; abundance: -; v_gene: TRBV6-5; CDR3nt: TGTGCCAGCAGAGGACTGGAGACCCAGTACTTC; CDR3aa: CASRGLETQYF
j_gene: TRBJ2-7; d_gene: TRBD1; abundance: -; v_gene: TRBV6-2/TRBV6-3; CDR3nt: TGTGCCAGCAGTTACTCTGGGGACAGGGGCGCCTACGAGCAGTACTTC; CDR3aa: CASSYSGDRGAYEQYF
j_gene: TRBJ2-2; d_gene: TRBD1; abundance: -; v_gene: TRBV18; CDR3nt: TGTGCCAGCTCACCGGACAGGGGGACCGGGGAGCTGTTTTTT; CDR3aa: CASSPDRGTGELFF
j_gene: TRBJ1-3; d_gene: -; abundance: -; v_gene: TRBV7-9; CDR3nt: TGTGCCAGCAGCTTAGGACAGCCCGGAAGAAACACCATATATTTT; CDR3aa: CASSLGQPGRNTIYF
j_gene: TRBJ1-2; d_gene: TRBD1; abundance: -; v_gene: TRBV28; CDR3nt: TGTGCCAGCAGACCTAGGACAGGCTCTAACTATGGCTACACCTTC; CDR3aa: CASRPRTGSNYGYTF
j_gene: TRBJ1-1; d_gene: TRBD1; abundance: -; v_gene: TRBV7-8; CDR3nt: TGTGCCAGCAGCCTAACAGGGGCCAACACTGAAGCTTTCTTT; CDR3aa: CASSLTGANTEAFF
j_gene: TRBJ2-7; d_gene: -; abundance: -; v_gene: TRBV27; CDR3nt: TGTGCCAGCAGTCCGGGAATAGGCTACGAGCAGTACTTC; CDR3aa: CASSPGIGYEQYF
j_gene: TRBJ2-7; d_gene: TRBD1; abundance: -; v_gene: TRBV15; CDR3nt: TGTGCCACCAGCCCTAGGACGGGACAGGGGGCCTACGAGCAGTACTTC; CDR3aa: CATSPRTGQGAYEQYF
j_gene: TRBJ2-3; d_gene: TRBD2; abundance: -; v_gene: TRBV6-4; CDR3nt: TGTGCCAGCAGCCCTAGCGGGAGCACAGATACGCAGTATTTT; CDR3aa: CASSPSGSTDTQYF
j_gene: TRBJ1-4; d_gene: -; abundance: -; v_gene: TRBV18; CDR3nt: TGTGCCAGCTCACCTTTGTCAGGAGGGCTGAATGAAAAACTGTTTTTT; CDR3aa: CASSPLSGGLNEKLFF
j_gene: TRBJ1-5; d_gene: -; abundance: -; v_gene: TRBV6-6; CDR3nt: TGTGCCAGCAGACAGACACTCAGCAATCAGCCCCAGCATTTT; CDR3aa: CASRQTLSNQPQHF
j_gene: TRBJ2-7; d_gene: -; abundance: -; v_gene: TRBV6-2/TRBV6-3; CDR3nt: TGTGCCAGCAGTGAGAAGGAGGGCAGTCTTTTCTACGAGCAGTACTTC; CDR3aa: CASSEKEGSLFYEQYF
j_gene: TRBJ2-2; d_gene: -; abundance: -; v_gene: TRBV11-3; CDR3nt: TGTGCCAGCAGCTTAGCGGCGACAGCCGGGGAGCTGTTTTTT; CDR3aa: CASSLAATAGELFF
j_gene: TRBJ1-2; d_gene: -; abundance: few; v_gene: TRBV29-1; CDR3nt: TGCAGCGTGGACAAACAGGGCTATGGCTACACCTTC; CDR3aa: CSVDKQGYGYTF
j_gene: TRBJ1-2; d_gene: TRBD1; abundance: -; v_gene: TRBV10-3; CDR3nt: TGTGCCATCAGTGAGTCTATGGGGGGACAGGCCACCTATGGCTACACCTTC; CDR3aa: CAISESMGGQATYGYTF
j_gene: TRBJ2-7; d_gene: TRBD1; abundance: -; v_gene: TRBV6-5; CDR3nt: TGTGCCAGCAGTTACTCGGGACAGGGCTTGAATGAGCAGTACTTC; CDR3aa: CASSYSGQGLNEQYF
j_gene: TRBJ1-2; d_gene: -; abundance: few; v_gene: TRBV12-3/TRBV12-4; CDR3nt: TGTGCCAGCAGTTTCAAAGGGGCGTATGGCTACACCTTC; CDR3aa: CASSFKGAYGYTF
j_gene: TRBJ1-2; d_gene: -; abundance: -; v_gene: TRBV6-5; CDR3nt: TGTGCCAGCACCCGGGGACAACCACCGGGCTACACCTTC; CDR3aa: CASTRGQPPGYTF
j_gene: TRBJ1-5; d_gene: -; abundance: once; v_gene: TRBV20-1; CDR3nt: TGCAGTGCTAGTGCCCAGGCTGGATCTTACCCTAATCAGCCCCAGCATTTT; CDR3aa: CSASAQAGSYPNQPQHF
j_gene: TRBJ1-4; d_gene: -; abundance: few; v_gene: TRBV7-2; CDR3nt: TGTGCCAGCAGCTTAGCGAAGAGGGGCGGGGGAGAAAAACTGTTTTTT; CDR3aa: CASSLAKRGGGEKLFF
j_gene: TRBJ2-3; d_gene: TRBD2; abundance: -; v_gene: TRBV5-4; CDR3nt: TGTGCCAGCAGCTTGGACGGGACTAGTGATGGGGATACGCAGTATTTT; CDR3aa: CASSLDGTSDGDTQYF
j_gene: TRBJ2-4; d_gene: -; abundance: -; v_gene: TRBV3-1/TRBV3-2; CDR3nt: TGTGCCAGCAGCCAAGAGAGGGTATCCAAAAACATTCAGTACTTC; CDR3aa: CASSQERVSKNIQYF
j_gene: TRBJ1-1; d_gene: -; abundance: -; v_gene: TRBV15; CDR3nt: TGTGCCACCAGCAGAGGGACAGAGAACACTGAAGCTTTCTTT; CDR3aa: CATSRGTENTEAFF
j_gene: TRBJ1-5; d_gene: -; abundance: -; v_gene: TRBV28; CDR3nt: TGTGCCAGCAGTTTAGCGGAGGAAGGGAGAAGCAATCAGCCCCAGCATTTT; CDR3aa: CASSLAEEGRSNQPQHF
j_gene: TRBJ1-1; d_gene: TRBD1; abundance: -; v_gene: TRBV6-5; CDR3nt: TGTGCCAGCAGTTCGACAGGGGTCGGCACTGAAGCTTTCTTT; CDR3aa: CASSSTGVGTEAFF
j_gene: TRBJ2-5; d_gene: -; abundance: -; v_gene: TRBV6-5; CDR3nt: TGTGCCAGCAGTTATGACGCCCTCACAGGGGAGACCCAGTACTTC; CDR3aa: CASSYDALTGETQYF
j_gene: TRBJ1-2; d_gene: -; abundance: -; v_gene: TRBV28; CDR3nt: TGTGCCAGCAGGACTTCCAACTATGGCTACACCTTC; CDR3aa: CASRTSNYGYTF
j_gene: TRBJ1-6; d_gene: -; abundance: -; v_gene: TRBV28; CDR3nt: TGTGCCAGCAGCCACGTGGGGGCAACGGGACACGGGAAAAGGACGTATAATTCACCCCTCCACTTT; CDR3aa: CASSHVGATGHGKRTYNSPLHF
j_gene: TRBJ2-3; d_gene: -; abundance: once; v_gene: TRBV1; CDR3nt: TGCACCAGCAGCTACAGAGGGAGCGGGGTGACAGATACGCAGTATTTT; CDR3aa: CTSSYRGSGVTDTQYF
j_gene: TRBJ1-1; d_gene: TRBD1; abundance: -; v_gene: TRBV9; CDR3nt: TGTGCCAGCAGCGGCGGGGCAGGGGGTGGTGGGGACACTGAAGCTTTCTTT; CDR3aa: CASSGGAGGGGDTEAFF
j_gene: TRBJ1-4; d_gene: TRBD1; abundance: -; v_gene: TRBV6-6; CDR3nt: TGTGCCAGCAGTTACGGACAGGGAGGTGAAAAACTGTTTTTT; CDR3aa: CASSYGQGGEKLFF
j_gene: TRBJ2-2; d_gene: TRBD2; abundance: -; v_gene: TRBV9; CDR3nt: TGTGCCAGCAGCACGGGGACTAGCGGGAGGATATCGAACACCGGGGAGCTGTTTTTT; CDR3aa: CASSTGTSGRISNTGELFF
j_gene: TRBJ2-2; d_gene: TRBD2; abundance: -; v_gene: TRBV5-1; CDR3nt: TGCGCCAGCAGCTCTACTAGCGGATCGAACACCGGGGAGCTGTTTTTT; CDR3aa: CASSSTSGSNTGELFF
j_gene: TRBJ2-7; d_gene: -; abundance: -; v_gene: TRBV3-1/TRBV3-2; CDR3nt: TGTGCCAGCAGCCAAGCGTCCTACGAGCAGTACTTC; CDR3aa: CASSQASYEQYF
j_gene: TRBJ1-2; d_gene: TRBD1; abundance: -; v_gene: TRBV28; CDR3nt: TGTGCCAGCAGAGAAACACAGGGGGCTATGGGTGGCTACACCTTC; CDR3aa: CASRETQGAMGGYTF
j_gene: TRBJ2-5; d_gene: TRBD1; abundance: -; v_gene: TRBV20-1; CDR3nt: TGCAGTGCTGACAGGGGGGAGACCCAGTACTTC; CDR3aa: CSADRGETQYF
j_gene: TRBJ1-6; d_gene: -; abundance: -; v_gene: TRBV21-1; CDR3nt: TGTGCCAGCAGCAAAGGAAGCACAGAAAATTCACCCCTCCACTTT; CDR3aa: CASSKGSTENSPLHF
j_gene: TRBJ2-7; d_gene: TRBD2; abundance: -; v_gene: TRBV14; CDR3nt: TGTGCCAGCAGCCAAGATCGTATGACTAGCGGGAACGAGCAGTACTTC; CDR3aa: CASSQDRMTSGNEQYF
j_gene: TRBJ1-4; d_gene: TRBD1; abundance: -; v_gene: TRBV28; CDR3nt: TGTGCCAGCAGCCCACCCGGGACAGGGGCTACGGAACTGTTTTTT; CDR3aa: CASSPPGTGATELFF
j_gene: TRBJ2-7; d_gene: -; abundance: -; v_gene: TRBV7-8; CDR3nt: TGTGCCAGCAGCTTCGGGTCCGAGCAGTACTTC; CDR3aa: CASSFGSEQYF